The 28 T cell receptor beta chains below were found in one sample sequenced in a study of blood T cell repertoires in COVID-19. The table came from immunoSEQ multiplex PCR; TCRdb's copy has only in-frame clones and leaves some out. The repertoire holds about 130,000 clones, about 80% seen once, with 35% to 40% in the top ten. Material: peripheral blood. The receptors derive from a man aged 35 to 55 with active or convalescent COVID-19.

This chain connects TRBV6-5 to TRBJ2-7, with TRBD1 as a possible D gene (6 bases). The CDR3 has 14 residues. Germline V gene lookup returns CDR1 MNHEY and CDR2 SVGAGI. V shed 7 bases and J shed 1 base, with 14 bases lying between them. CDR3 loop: CASNSGQPSYEQYF. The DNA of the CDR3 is TGTGCCAGCAATTCAGGACAGCCGTCCTACGAGCAGTACTTC.

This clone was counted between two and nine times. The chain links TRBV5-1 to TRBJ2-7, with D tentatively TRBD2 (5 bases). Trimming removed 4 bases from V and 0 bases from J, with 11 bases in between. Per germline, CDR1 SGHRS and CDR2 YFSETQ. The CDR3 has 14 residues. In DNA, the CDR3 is TGCGCCAGCAGCGACACGGGGAGCTCCTACGAGCAGTACTTC. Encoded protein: CASSDTGSSYEQYF.

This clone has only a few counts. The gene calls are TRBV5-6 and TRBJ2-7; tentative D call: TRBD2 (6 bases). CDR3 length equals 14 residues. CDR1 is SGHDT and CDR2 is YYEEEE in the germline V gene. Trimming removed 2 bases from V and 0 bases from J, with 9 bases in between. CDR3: CASSFGGYSYEQYF. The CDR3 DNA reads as TGTGCCAGCAGCTTCGGGGGATACTCCTACGAGCAGTACTTC.

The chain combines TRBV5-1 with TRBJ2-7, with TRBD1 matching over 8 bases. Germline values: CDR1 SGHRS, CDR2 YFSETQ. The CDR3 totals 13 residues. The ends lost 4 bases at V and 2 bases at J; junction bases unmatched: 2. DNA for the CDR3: TGCGCCAGCAGCGCGGGACAGGCCTACGAGCAGTACTTC. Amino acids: CASSAGQAYEQYF.

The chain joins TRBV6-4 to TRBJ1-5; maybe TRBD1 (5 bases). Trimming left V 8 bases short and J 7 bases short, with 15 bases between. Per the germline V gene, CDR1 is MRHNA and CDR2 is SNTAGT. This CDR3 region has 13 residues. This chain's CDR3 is CASSLGEGQPQHF. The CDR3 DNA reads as TGTGCCAGCTCCCTGGGGGAGGGCCAGCCCCAGCATTTT.

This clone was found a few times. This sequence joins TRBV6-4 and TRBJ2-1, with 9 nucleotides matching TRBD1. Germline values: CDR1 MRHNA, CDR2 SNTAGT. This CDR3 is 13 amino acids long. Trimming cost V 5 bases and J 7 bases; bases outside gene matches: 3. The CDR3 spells CASSIGQGNEQFF. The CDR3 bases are TGTGCCAGCAGTATCGGACAGGGGAATGAGCAGTTCTTC.

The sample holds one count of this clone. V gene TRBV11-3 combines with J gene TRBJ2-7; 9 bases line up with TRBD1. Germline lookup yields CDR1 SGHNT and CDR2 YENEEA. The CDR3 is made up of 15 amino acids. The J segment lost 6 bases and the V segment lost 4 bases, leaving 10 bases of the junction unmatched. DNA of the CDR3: TGTGCCAGCAGCTCAGCCGGGACAGGGTCAGGCGAGCAGTACTTC. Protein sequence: CASSSAGTGSGEQYF.

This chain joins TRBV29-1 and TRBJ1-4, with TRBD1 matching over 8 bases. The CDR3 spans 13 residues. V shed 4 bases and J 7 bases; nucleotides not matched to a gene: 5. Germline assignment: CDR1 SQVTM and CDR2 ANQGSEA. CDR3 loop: CSVGGQGAEKLFF. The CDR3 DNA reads TGCAGCGTTGGCGGACAGGGTGCTGAAAAACTGTTTTTT.

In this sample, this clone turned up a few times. Here the CDR3 reads CASSQVHRGNQPQHF. DNA of the CDR3: TGTGCCAGCAGCCAAGTACACAGGGGGAATCAGCCCCAGCATTTT. This sequence joins TRBV4-2 and TRBJ1-5; 8 bases match TRBD1. The V segment lost 1 base and the J segment 4 bases; nucleotides outside the gene matches: 3. CDR1 is LGHNA and CDR2 is YNFKEQ in the germline V gene. The CDR3 extends over 15 amino acids.

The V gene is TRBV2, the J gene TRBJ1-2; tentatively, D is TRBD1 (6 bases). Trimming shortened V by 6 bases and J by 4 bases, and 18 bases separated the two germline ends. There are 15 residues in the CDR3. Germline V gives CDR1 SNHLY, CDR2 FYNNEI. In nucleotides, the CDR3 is TGTGCCAGCAGGTTCGACCCCTGGACAGTCTATGGCTACACCTTC. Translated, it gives CASRFDPWTVYGYTF. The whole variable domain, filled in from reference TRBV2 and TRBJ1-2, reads EPEVTQTPSHQVTQMGQEVILRCVPISNHLYFYWYRQILGQKVEFLVSFYNNEISEKSEIFDDQFSVERPDGSNFTLKIRSTKLEDSAMYFCASRFDPWTVYGYTFGSGTRLTVV.

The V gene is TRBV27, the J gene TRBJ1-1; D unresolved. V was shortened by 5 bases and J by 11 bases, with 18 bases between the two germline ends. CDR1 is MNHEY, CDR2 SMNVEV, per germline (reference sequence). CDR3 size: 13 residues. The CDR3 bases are TGTGCCAGCAGTCCCCTGACGGGTCTAAGGGCTTTCTTT. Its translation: CASSPLTGLRAFF.

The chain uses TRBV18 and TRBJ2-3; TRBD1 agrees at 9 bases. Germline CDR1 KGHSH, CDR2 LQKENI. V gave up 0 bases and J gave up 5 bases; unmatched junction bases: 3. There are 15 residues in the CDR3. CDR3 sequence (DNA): TGTGCCAGCTCACCACCACAGGGGGCGGGAGATACGCAGTATTTT. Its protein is CASSPPQGAGDTQYF.

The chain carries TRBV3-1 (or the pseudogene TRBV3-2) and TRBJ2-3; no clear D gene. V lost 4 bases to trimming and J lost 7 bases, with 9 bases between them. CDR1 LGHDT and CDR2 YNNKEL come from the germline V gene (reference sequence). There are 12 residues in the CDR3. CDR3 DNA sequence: TGTGCCAGCAGCCGTGAGTCAAATACGCAGTATTTT. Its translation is CASSRESNTQYF.

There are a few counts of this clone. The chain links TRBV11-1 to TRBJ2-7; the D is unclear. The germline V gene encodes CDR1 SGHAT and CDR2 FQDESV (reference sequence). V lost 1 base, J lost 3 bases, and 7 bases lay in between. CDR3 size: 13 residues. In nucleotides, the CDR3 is TGTGCCAGCAGCTTAGGTTCAATCTACGAGCAGTACTTC. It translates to CASSLGSIYEQYF.

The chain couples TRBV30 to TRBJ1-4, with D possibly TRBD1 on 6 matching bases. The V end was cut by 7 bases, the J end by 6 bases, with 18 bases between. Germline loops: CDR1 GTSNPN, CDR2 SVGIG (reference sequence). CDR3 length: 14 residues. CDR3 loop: CAYNPGQSYEKLFF. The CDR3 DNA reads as TGTGCCTACAATCCGGGACAAAGTTATGAAAAACTGTTTTTT.

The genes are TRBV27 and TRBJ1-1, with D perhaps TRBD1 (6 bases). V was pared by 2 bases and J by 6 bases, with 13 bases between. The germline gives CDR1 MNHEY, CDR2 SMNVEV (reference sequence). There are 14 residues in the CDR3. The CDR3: CASSLTGGHAEAFF. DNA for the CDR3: TGTGCCAGCAGTTTAACGGGGGGACACGCTGAAGCTTTCTTT.

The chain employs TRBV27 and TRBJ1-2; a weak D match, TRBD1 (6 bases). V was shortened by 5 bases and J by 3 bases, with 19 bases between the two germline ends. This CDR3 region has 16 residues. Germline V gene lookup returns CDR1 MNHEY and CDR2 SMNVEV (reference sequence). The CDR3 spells CASSRGRTVLDYGYTF. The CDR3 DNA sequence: TGTGCCAGCAGTAGAGGTCGGACAGTATTAGACTATGGCTACACCTTC.

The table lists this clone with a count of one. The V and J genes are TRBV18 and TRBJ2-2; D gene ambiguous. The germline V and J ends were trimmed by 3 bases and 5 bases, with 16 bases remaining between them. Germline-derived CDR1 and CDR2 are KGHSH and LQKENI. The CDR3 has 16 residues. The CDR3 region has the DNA TGTGCCAGCTCACCCCTCACCCAGGCCGGAACCGGGGAGCTGTTTTTT. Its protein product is CASSPLTQAGTGELFF.

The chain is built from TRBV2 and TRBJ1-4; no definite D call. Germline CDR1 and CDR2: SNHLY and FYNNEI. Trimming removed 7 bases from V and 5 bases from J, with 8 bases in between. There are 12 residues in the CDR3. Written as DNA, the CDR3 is TGTGCCAGCATGAAACAAAATGAAAAACTGTTTTTT. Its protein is CASMKQNEKLFF.

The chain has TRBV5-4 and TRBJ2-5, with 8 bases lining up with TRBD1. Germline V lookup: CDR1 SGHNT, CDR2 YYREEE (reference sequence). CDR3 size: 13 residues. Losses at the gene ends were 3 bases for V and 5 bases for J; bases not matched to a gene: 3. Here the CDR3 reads CASSYTGGETQYF. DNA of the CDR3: TGTGCCAGCAGCTATACAGGGGGGGAGACCCAGTACTTC.

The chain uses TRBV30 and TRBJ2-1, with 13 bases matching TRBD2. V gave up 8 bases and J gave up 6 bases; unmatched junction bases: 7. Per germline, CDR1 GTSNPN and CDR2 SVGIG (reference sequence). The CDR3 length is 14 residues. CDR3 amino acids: CARTSGRASNEQFF. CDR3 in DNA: TGTGCCAGAACTAGCGGGAGGGCCAGCAATGAGCAGTTCTTC. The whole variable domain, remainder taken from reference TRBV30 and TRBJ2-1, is SQTIHQWPATLVQPVGSPLSLECTVEGTSNPNLYWYRQAAGRGLQLLFYSVGIGQISSEVPQNLSASRPQDRQFILSSKKLLLSDSGFYLCARTSGRASNEQFFGPGTRLTVL.

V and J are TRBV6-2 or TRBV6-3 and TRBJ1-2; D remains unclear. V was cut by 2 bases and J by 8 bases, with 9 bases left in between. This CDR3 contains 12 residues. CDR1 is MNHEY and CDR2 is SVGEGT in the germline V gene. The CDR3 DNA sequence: TGTGCCAGCAGTTACGCCGCGGGGGGCTACACCTTC. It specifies CASSYAAGGYTF.

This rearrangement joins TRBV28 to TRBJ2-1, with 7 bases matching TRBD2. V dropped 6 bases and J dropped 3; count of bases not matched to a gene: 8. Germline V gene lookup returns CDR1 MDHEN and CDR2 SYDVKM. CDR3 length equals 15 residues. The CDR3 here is CASSPLAGDYNEQFF. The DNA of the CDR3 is TGTGCCAGCAGCCCACTCGCGGGGGACTACAATGAGCAGTTCTTC.

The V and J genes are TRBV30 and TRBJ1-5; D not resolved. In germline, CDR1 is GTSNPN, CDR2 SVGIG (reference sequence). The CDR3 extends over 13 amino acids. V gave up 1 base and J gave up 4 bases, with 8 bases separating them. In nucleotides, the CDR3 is TGTGCCTGGAGTGGCAGTTTTAATCAGCCCCAGCATTTT. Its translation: CAWSGSFNQPQHF.

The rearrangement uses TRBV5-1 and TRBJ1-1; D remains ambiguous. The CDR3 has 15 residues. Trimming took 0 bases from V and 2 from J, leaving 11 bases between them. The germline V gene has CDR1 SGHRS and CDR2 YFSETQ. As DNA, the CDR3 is TGCGCCAGCAGCTTGGATTCGGGAGGTAACACTGAAGCTTTCTTT. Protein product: CASSLDSGGNTEAFF.

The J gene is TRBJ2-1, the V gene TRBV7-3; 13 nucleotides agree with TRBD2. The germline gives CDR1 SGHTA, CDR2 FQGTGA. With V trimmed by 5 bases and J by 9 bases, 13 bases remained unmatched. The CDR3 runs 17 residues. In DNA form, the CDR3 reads TGTGCCAGCAGCCCGTACCCAAGGACTAGCGGGAGTCCTGAGCAGTTCTTC. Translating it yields CASSPYPRTSGSPEQFF. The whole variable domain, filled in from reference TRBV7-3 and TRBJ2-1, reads GAGVSQTPSNKVTEKGKYVELRCDPISGHTALYWYRQSLGQGPEFLIYFQGTGAADDSGLPNDRFFAVRPEGSVSTLKIQRTERGDSAVYLCASSPYPRTSGSPEQFFGPGTRLTVL.

CDR3 in amino acids: CASSIRDRGLYEQYF. DNA for the CDR3: TGTGCCAGTAGTATCCGGGACAGGGGGCTCTACGAGCAGTACTTC. The rearrangement uses TRBV19 and TRBJ2-7, with 12 bases aligning to TRBD1. CDR3 length equals 15 residues. The germline CDR1 and CDR2 sequences are LNHDA and SQIVND (reference sequence). V lost 3 bases to trimming and J lost 3 bases; unmatched junction nucleotides: 3.

The CDR3: CASSEGQGNTEAFF. The CDR3 nucleotides read TGTGCCAGCAGTGAGGGACAGGGGAACACTGAAGCTTTCTTT. V is TRBV2 and J is TRBJ1-1; 9 positions agree with TRBD1. Germline V gene sequence: CDR1 SNHLY, CDR2 FYNNEI. The CDR3 sequence is 14 residues long. Trimming removed 3 bases from V and 1 base from J; junction bases left unmatched: 0.